This TCR beta chain emerged from a study of blood T cell repertoires in COVID-19. Whole-study context: The United States, Italy and Spain supplied acute and convalescent COVID-19 samples. T cells, B-cell-depleted T cells, or PBMCs supplied cDNA or gDNA.

Authors' processing steps: By means of reference gene primer amplification, nucleated cell counts were estimated. Some clones are missing from TCRdb's copy, which holds only in-frame ones; the method was immunoSEQ multiplex PCR. That table is the source of V, J and clone size, and D and trimming were worked out from the DNA. Altogether about 130,000 clones are present, 75% to 90% being singletons, with the ten largest covering about two fifths. CDR1 and CDR2 (germline): LGHDT, YNNKEL (reference sequence). J lost 12 bases, V lost 3 bases, and 8 bases had no gene match. The CDR3 consists of 13 residues.

The chain couples TRBV3-1 (or the pseudogene TRBV3-2) to TRBJ1-1; 9 bases agree with TRBD1. Sequenced sample: peripheral blood. The receptor was derived from a human donor in a cohort sampled during active COVID-19. CDR3 bases: TGTGCCAGCAGCCATGCACAGGGGGCAGGGACTTTCTTT. It yields the protein CASSHAQGAGTFF.